These 21 T cell receptor beta chains share one sample of origin, sequenced in a study of cytomegalovirus exposure and HLA in healthy donors. Sequencing was performed with immunoSEQ multiplex PCR; in TCRdb, only in-frame clones are kept and a portion is missing. The repertoire holds approximately 240,000 clones, under 95% seen once, with approximately 1% in the top ten. Sequenced material: PBMCs. The source is a woman under 30 in good health and CMV-seronegative.

V gene TRBV18 combines with J gene TRBJ2-3; TRBD2 is a possible D gene (6 bases). The CDR3 loop spans 15 amino acids. Germline assignment: CDR1 KGHSH and CDR2 LQKENI. V dropped 1 base and J dropped 2 bases, with 10 bases sitting between them. CDR3: CASSPRREYTDTQYF. The CDR3 DNA reads TGTGCCAGCTCACCACGTCGGGAGTACACAGATACGCAGTATTTT.

The chain recombines TRBV18 with TRBJ2-7; 7 nucleotides agree with TRBD1. CDR1 is KGHSH, CDR2 LQKENI, per germline. The CDR3 loop spans 14 amino acids. Trimming removed 3 bases from V and 1 base from J; junction bases left unmatched: 3. CDR3 in amino acids: CASSPGTESYEQYF. CDR3 nucleotides: TGTGCCAGCTCACCTGGGACAGAGTCCTACGAGCAGTACTTC. Complete variable domain (other parts from reference TRBV18 and TRBJ2-7): NAGVMQNPRHLVRRRGQEARLRCSPMKGHSHVYWYRQLPEEGLKFMVYLQKENIIDESGMPKERFSAEFPKEGPSILRIQQVVRGDSAAYFCASSPGTESYEQYFGPGTRLTVT.

This clone has only one observation. The gene calls are TRBV28 and TRBJ1-4; D is unresolved. Germline V gives CDR1 MDHEN, CDR2 SYDVKM. Trimming shortened V by 5 bases and J by 6 bases, and 13 bases separated the two germline ends. This CDR3 spans 14 amino acids. CDR3 DNA sequence: TGTGCCAGCAGTCCCGGAGGCCGGCATGAAAAACTGTTTTTT. This sequence encodes CASSPGGRHEKLFF.

CDR3 sequence (DNA): TGTGCCGGACAGGGATCAGATACGCAGTATTTT. It specifies CAGQGSDTQYF. The rearrangement links TRBV30 to TRBJ2-3, with 8 bases aligning to TRBD1. Per the germline V gene, CDR1 is GTSNPN and CDR2 is SVGIG (reference sequence). CDR3 length equals 11 residues. J was trimmed by 4 bases and V by 8 bases; bases with no gene match: 2.

In this sample, this clone turned up once. The gene calls are TRBV6-1 and TRBJ2-1; the match to TRBD2 covers 7 bases. V dropped 5 bases and J dropped 6; count of bases not matched to a gene: 10. The germline gives CDR1 MNHNS, CDR2 SASEGT. This CDR3 has 15 residues. CDR3 sequence (DNA): TGTGCCAGCAGTCTCTCTGGGAGGGCGGGCAATGAGCAGTTCTTC. Amino acid sequence: CASSLSGRAGNEQFF.

The rearrangement links TRBV7-2 to TRBJ1-2; TRBD1 might be the D (5 bases). This CDR3 is built from 14 residues. V lost 1 base and J lost 5, with 11 bases in between. Germline V gene lookup returns CDR1 SGHTA and CDR2 FQGNSA. The CDR3 sequence: CASSLVQAEYGYTF. DNA of the CDR3: TGTGCCAGCAGCTTAGTACAGGCTGAGTATGGCTACACCTTC.

The chain's CDR3 is CASSSTTGFGYYEQYF. Written as DNA, the CDR3 is TGTGCCAGCAGCTCAACGACAGGGTTCGGGTACTACGAGCAGTACTTC. The rearrangement joins TRBV7-9 to TRBJ2-7; TRBD1 matches 7 bases. The V and J ends lost 4 bases and 3 bases, in that order; junction bases with no gene match: 12. This CDR3 is built from 16 residues. The germline V gene encodes CDR1 SEHNR and CDR2 FQNEAQ (reference sequence). Drawing the rest from reference TRBV7-9 and TRBJ2-7, the complete variable domain is DTGVSQNPRHKITKRGQNVTFRCDPISEHNRLYWYRQTLGQGPEFLTYFQNEAQLEKSRLLSDRFSAERPKGSFSTLEIQRTEQGDSAMYLCASSSTTGFGYYEQYFGPGTRLTVT.

CDR3 DNA sequence: TGTGCCAGCAGACCCGGACAGTTTACCGCCTATGGCTACACCTTC. As protein: CASRPGQFTAYGYTF. V gene TRBV27 combines with J gene TRBJ1-2; TRBD1 is a possible D gene (6 bases). Per the germline V gene, CDR1 is MNHEY and CDR2 is SMNVEV (reference sequence). The V and J ends lost 6 bases and 4 bases respectively, with 18 bases between them. This CDR3 spans 15 amino acids.

The chain is built from TRBV6-5 and TRBJ2-3, with TRBD2 identical over 7 bases. The CDR3 consists of 14 residues. Germline V gene sequence: CDR1 MNHEY, CDR2 SVGAGI. V gave up 8 bases and J gave up 6 bases; unmatched junction bases: 11. CDR3 region: CASGLAAPTDTQYF. Here the CDR3 DNA reads TGTGCCAGCGGGCTAGCGGCCCCCACGGATACGCAGTATTTT.

The chain has TRBV4-2 and TRBJ2-2, with 7 bases that match TRBD2. V was clipped by 0 bases and J by 1 base; unmatched bases: 2. Germline-derived CDR1 and CDR2 are LGHNA and YNFKEQ. The CDR3 runs 16 residues. CDR3 region: CASSQETGGNTGELFF. CDR3 in DNA: TGTGCCAGCAGCCAAGAAACGGGAGGGAACACCGGGGAGCTGTTTTTT.

J is TRBJ1-5 and V is TRBV6-1; D uncertain. V was cut by 1 base and J by 5 bases, with 9 bases left in between. The CDR3 spans 14 residues. Germline values: CDR1 MNHNS, CDR2 SASEGT. The CDR3 sequence: CASSEVGGYQPQHF. The CDR3 nucleotides read TGTGCCAGCAGTGAAGTGGGAGGTTATCAGCCCCAGCATTTT.

The rearrangement links TRBV28 to TRBJ1-4; unclear D gene. Trimming shortened V by 6 bases and J by 6 bases, and 8 bases separated the two germline ends. The CDR3 has 12 amino acids. Germline CDR1 reads MDHEN; CDR2 reads SYDVKM. The CDR3 region is CASRQFYEKLFF. CDR3 coding DNA: TGTGCCAGCAGACAGTTCTATGAAAAACTGTTTTTT.

J is TRBJ1-3 and V is TRBV6-1; 7 bases are a match to TRBD1. J gave up 4 bases and V 4 bases, and 7 bases lay outside the gene matches. The CDR3 sequence is 15 residues long. Germline V gene lookup returns CDR1 MNHNS and CDR2 SASEGT. The CDR3 loop reads CASSGRQGRGNTIYF. CDR3 nucleotide sequence: TGTGCCAGCAGTGGCCGACAGGGTAGGGGAAACACCATATATTTT.

In DNA form, the CDR3 reads TGTGCCAGCAGTTTAGGGGGCGCCAGCTACTTAGAAAAACTGTTTTTT. Translation: CASSLGGASYLEKLFF. This chain links TRBV28 with TRBJ1-4; D may be TRBD1 (6 bases). In germline, CDR1 is MDHEN, CDR2 SYDVKM. V lost 2 bases, J lost 8 bases, and 18 bases lay in between. The CDR3 is made up of 16 amino acids. Drawing the rest from reference TRBV28 and TRBJ1-4, the complete variable domain is DVKVTQSSRYLVKRTGEKVFLECVQDMDHENMFWYRQDPGLGLRLIYFSYDVKMKEKGDIPEGYSVSREKKERFSLILESASTNQTSMYLCASSLGGASYLEKLFFGSGTQLSVL.

This sequence joins TRBV15 and TRBJ1-2; a possible D gene is TRBD1 (6 bases). Germline values: CDR1 LNHNV, CDR2 YYDKDF (reference sequence). Trimming removed 0 bases from V and 4 bases from J, with 12 bases in between. The CDR3 length is 15 residues. The CDR3 protein is CATSRDRTAPYGYTF. The CDR3 DNA sequence: TGTGCCACCAGCAGAGATCGGACAGCCCCCTATGGCTACACCTTC. The full variable domain, rest sourced from reference TRBV15 and TRBJ1-2, is DAMVIQNPRYQVTQFGKPVTLSCSQTLNHNVMYWYQQKSSQAPKLLFHYYDKDFNNEADTPDNFQSRRPNTSFCFLDIRSPGLGDTAMYLCATSRDRTAPYGYTFGSGTRLTVV.

This clone was detected only once. The V gene is TRBV30, the J gene TRBJ1-1; a weak D match, TRBD1 (6 bases). Germline V CDR1 and CDR2: GTSNPN, SVGIG (reference sequence). V shed 5 bases and J shed 5 bases, with 21 bases lying between them. The CDR3 has 15 residues. The CDR3, as DNA: TGTGCCTGGCGAACCCGGACAGTCCGAGGGACTGAAGCTTTCTTT. Protein product: CAWRTRTVRGTEAFF.

The chain is built from TRBV2 and TRBJ2-6, with D unclear. The germline V gene has CDR1 SNHLY and CDR2 FYNNEI. The CDR3 has 16 residues. V dropped 2 bases and J dropped 0 bases, with 8 bases sitting between them. CDR3 sequence: CASSENGDSGANVLTF. CDR3 bases: TGTGCCAGCAGTGAAAATGGAGACTCTGGGGCCAACGTCCTGACTTTC.

CDR3 coding DNA: TGCAGCGTCACAGGGGGCAGGGATCAGCCCCAGCATTTT. Protein: CSVTGGRDQPQHF. The chain carries TRBV29-1 and TRBJ1-5; 9 bases match TRBD1. The CDR3 spans 13 residues. Germline values: CDR1 SQVTM, CDR2 ANQGSEA. The V gene end was trimmed by 6 bases and the J gene end by 5 bases; junction bases not matched to a gene: 5.

V usage is TRBV7-8 and J usage is TRBJ1-5, with no clear D. Between the trimmed V and J ends, which lost 2 bases and 4 bases, there was a span of 12 bases. Per germline, CDR1 SGHVS and CDR2 FQNEAQ. There are 15 residues in the CDR3. The CDR3 protein is CASSLLVPGNQPQHF. The CDR3 region has the DNA TGTGCCAGCAGCTTACTGGTACCGGGAAATCAGCCCCAGCATTTT.

The chain is built from TRBV20-1 and TRBJ1-1; D is perhaps TRBD1 (6 bases). Trimming removed 3 bases from V and 11 bases from J, with 13 bases in between. CDR1 and CDR2 from the germline V gene are DFQATT and SNEGSKA (reference sequence). This CDR3 contains 11 residues. CDR3 bases: TGCAGTGCTAGGGGTGGACAGACCGCTTTCTTT. It encodes CSARGGQTAFF.

This clone appeared many times. The chain is built from TRBV28 and TRBJ1-6; TRBD1 matches 7 bases. The V and J ends lost 5 bases and 3 bases, in that order; junction bases with no gene match: 4. The CDR3 totals 15 residues. Germline CDR1 MDHEN, CDR2 SYDVKM. CDR3 region: CASSIQGGYNSPLHF. The CDR3 bases are TGTGCCAGCAGTATTCAGGGGGGCTATAATTCACCCCTCCACTTT.